Listed below are T cell receptor beta chains from one sample, sequenced in a study of sequential checkpoint blockade in melanoma. Clones were sequenced by immunoSEQ multiplex PCR, and TCRdb holds only the in-frame ones, with some missing. The sample consists of around 37,000 clones, over 30% of them appearing once. The sample consisted of tumor tissue (inferred from file names), taken from a patient given nivolumab and ipilimumab in sequence. Receptors were obtained from a human donor with melanoma. Both conserved end residues are part of each CDR3. D genes are given only for firm matches. Size is stated for part of the rows, as once, few or many counts, or as a class when the clone is expanded.

TGTGCCAGCAGTGCGCAGACAGGGCCCCTAAACTATGGCTACACCTTC	CASSAQTGPLNYGYTF	TRBV6-8	TRBJ1-2	few	TRBD1	16
TGTGCCAGCACCCTTAGTGGGACAGGGGGCTACGAGCAGTACTTC	CASTLSGTGGYEQYF	TRBV6-8	TRBJ2-7	NA	TRBD1	15
TGCGCCAGCAGCGAGGACAGCTTGGGCGTCACAGATACGCAGTATTTT	CASSEDSLGVTDTQYF	TRBV5-1	TRBJ2-3	NA	NA	16
TGTGCCAGCAGCTTGGCCAGGGATGGAGAGACCCAGTACTTC	CASSLARDGETQYF	TRBV11-3	TRBJ2-5	many	NA	14
TGTGCCAGCAGCAGAGGGACAGCACTTCTTAACTATGGCTACACCTTC	CASSRGTALLNYGYTF	TRBV9	TRBJ1-2	many	TRBD1	16
TGCGCCAGCAGCTTGACGGGACAGGACAACACCGGGGAGCTGTTTTTT	CASSLTGQDNTGELFF	TRBV5-1	TRBJ2-2	once	TRBD1	16
TGTGCCAGCAGCCCACAGGGGCCCAAAAACATTCAGTACTTC	CASSPQGPKNIQYF	TRBV11-3	TRBJ2-4	NA	TRBD1	14
TGCGCCAGCAGTCAAAACCCCGGGACAGGGGGGCCCTCACCCCTCCACTTT	CASSQNPGTGGPSPLHF	TRBV23-1	TRBJ1-6	NA	TRBD1	17
TGTGCCAGCTCCGCGGGACAGAGAAATGAAAAACTGTTTTTT	CASSAGQRNEKLFF	TRBV18	TRBJ1-4	NA	TRBD1	14
TGTGCCAGCAGTGCGGCGGGTTCCAGGTCTGGAAACACCATATATTTT	CASSAAGSRSGNTIYF	TRBV25-1	TRBJ1-3	NA	NA	16
TGTGCCAGCAGCGCCGCGACAGTCACCTATGGCTACACCTTC	CASSAATVTYGYTF	TRBV2	TRBJ1-2	NA	NA	14
TGTGCCAGCAGCTTAGGCCTAGCGGGGGGGACAGATACGCAGTATTTT	CASSLGLAGGTDTQYF	TRBV7-5	TRBJ2-3	few	NA	16
TGTGCCAGCAGCTTGGATGGGCAGGGGGTGGGCTACACCTTC	CASSLDGQGVGYTF	TRBV11-3	TRBJ1-2	NA	TRBD1	14
TGCAGCGGCCGGACAGGGGTCGGAAACACCATATATTTT	CSGRTGVGNTIYF	TRBV29-1	TRBJ1-3	NA	TRBD1	13
TGTGCCAGCAGCCCAAACCCTTATGTAGGGAGAGAGCAGTACTTC	CASSPNPYVGREQYF	TRBV11-3	TRBJ2-7	few	NA	15